This entry features one T cell receptor beta chain sequence. Original data processing: Counts of nucleated cells, estimated from reference gene primer amplification, were obtained. Generated by immunoSEQ multiplex PCR, the TCRdb table keeps only in-frame clones and is missing some. That table is the source of V, J and clone size, and D and trimming were worked out from the DNA. The data hold hundreds of thousands of clones, with roughly 89% observed a single time. This record belongs to a study of blood T cell repertoires in COVID-19. Study information: The samples span acute and convalescent COVID-19 from the United States, Italy and Spain. In each case, the material was cDNA or gDNA derived from T cells, B-cell-depleted T cells, or PBMCs.

This CDR3 region has 16 residues. Trimming at V came to 3 bases and at J to 8 bases, leaving 7 bases not matched to a gene. Germline V gene sequence: CDR1 LGHDT, CDR2 YNNKEL (reference sequence). This chain links TRBV3-1 (or the pseudogene TRBV3-2) with TRBJ2-2, with 12 bases that match TRBD2. The sequence was obtained from a woman in her 30s with active or convalescent COVID-19. Sample: peripheral blood. As DNA, the CDR3 is TGTGCCAGCAGCCAGACTAGCGGGGGCGTTCTAGGGGAGCTGTTTTTT. This encodes CASSQTSGGVLGELFF.